Below, 9 T cell receptor beta chains from the same sample are listed, as sequenced in a study of patients and donors after allogeneic stem cell transplantation. A single record per CDR3 protein comes from TCRdb applying MiXCR to the RT-PCR reads. The sample has approximately 200,000 distinct CDR3 sequences, more than 35% seen once; the top ten hold more than 9%. Sequenced sample: blood, either unsorted or a sorted T cell fraction (not recorded which). The receptors come from a human donor who was either an allogeneic HSCT recipient or a stem cell or donor lymphocyte infusion donor (not recorded which). It is not recorded whose cells these are; they may come from a transplant donor.

This clonotype has a single count. This chain links TRBV6-2 or TRBV6-3 with TRBJ2-4; perhaps TRBD1 as D (6 bases). Germline V gene sequence: CDR1 MNHEY, CDR2 SVGEGT. Trimming cost V 2 bases and J 7 bases, with 9 bases left between them. There are 13 residues in the CDR3. CDR3 sequence reads: CASSYGGLNIQYF. In DNA, the CDR3 is TGTGCCAGCAGTTACGGGGGCCTGAACATTCAGTACTTC.

The gene calls are TRBV20-1 and TRBJ1-3, with 9 bases identical to TRBD1. Germline CDR1 is DFQATT and CDR2 is SNEGSKA (reference sequence). This CDR3 has 14 residues. Unmatched junction bases numbered 9, after V lost 3 bases and J lost 9 bases. CDR3 sequence (DNA): TGCAGTGCTAGTAGGGACAGGGACTTTGGCACCATATATTTT. Amino acids: CSASRDRDFGTIYF.

The chain has TRBV12-3 or TRBV12-4 and TRBJ2-3; TRBD2 might be the D (5 bases). CDR3 size: 16 residues. V was clipped by 8 bases and J by 3 bases, with 21 bases between them. This CDR3 reads CASGPTGIGFTDTQYF. The CDR3 region has the DNA TGTGCCAGCGGGCCAACGGGGATAGGCTTTACAGATACGCAGTATTTT.

This clonotype was seen only a few times. This chain uses TRBV29-1 with TRBJ1-2; D uncertain. Looked up from germline, CDR1 is SQVTM and CDR2 is ANQGSEA. CDR3 length: 12 amino acids. V was cut by 4 bases and J by 4 bases, with 10 bases left in between. The CDR3 reads CSVGVASYGYTF. CDR3 nucleotide sequence: TGCAGCGTTGGGGTGGCAAGCTATGGCTACACCTTC. The full variable domain, in which reference TRBV29-1 and TRBJ1-2 provide the parts outside the CDR3, is SAVISQKPSRDICQRGTSLTIQCQVDSQVTMMFWYRQQPGQSLTLIATANQGSEATYESGFVIDKFPISRPNLTFSTLTVSNMSPEDSSIYLCSVGVASYGYTFGSGTRLTVV.

This clonotype showed up just a few times. The rearrangement uses TRBV4-2 and TRBJ1-4; the D is unclear. CDR1 LGHNA and CDR2 YNFKEQ come from the germline V gene. This CDR3 is built from 13 residues. V was shortened by 5 bases and J by 8 bases, with 12 bases between the two germline ends. CDR3 nucleotides: TGTGCCAGCAGCTATGGGGAGAGAGAAAAACTGTTTTTT. Its translation is CASSYGEREKLFF.

The genes are TRBV27 and TRBJ2-3; D is perhaps TRBD2 (6 bases). The CDR3 consists of 13 residues. The V gene's germline CDR1 is MNHEY and CDR2 SMNVEV (reference sequence). V lost 6 bases, J lost 4 bases, and 11 bases lay in between. CDR3 loop: CASRVEGPDTQYF. CDR3 DNA: TGTGCCAGCAGGGTGGAGGGGCCAGATACGCAGTATTTT.

The table lists this clonotype with a few counts. The rearrangement joins TRBV9 to TRBJ2-1; D unclear. Trimming shortened V by 0 bases and J by 3 bases, and 10 bases separated the two germline ends. The length of the CDR3 is 15 residues. CDR1 and CDR2 (germline): SGDLS, YYNGEE. CDR3 in DNA: TGTGCCAGCAGCGTAGCGTACGGCGGCTACAATGAGCAGTTCTTC. Translated: CASSVAYGGYNEQFF.

V and J are TRBV11-2 and TRBJ2-1; unclear D gene. Trimming cost V 4 bases and J 3 bases, with 31 bases left between them. The CDR3 is 21 amino acids. Germline V gene data show CDR1 as SGHAT and CDR2 as FQNNGV. CDR3 in amino acids: CASSSQTVLPVPPDHYNEQFF. DNA of the CDR3: TGTGCCAGCAGCTCGCAGACGGTCCTTCCCGTCCCCCCGGACCACTACAATGAGCAGTTCTTC.

This clonotype has more than one count but fewer than ten. This sequence joins TRBV28 and TRBJ1-4, with a tentative D call TRBD1 (5 bases). Germline values: CDR1 MDHEN, CDR2 SYDVKM. The V and J ends lost 9 bases and 8 bases respectively, with 13 bases between them. This CDR3 contains 12 residues. This chain's CDR3 is CASSFWGEKLFF. DNA of the CDR3: TGTGCCAGTTCCTTTTGGGGGGAAAAACTGTTTTTT. Supplemented by reference TRBV28 and TRBJ1-4, the full variable domain reads DVKVTQSSRYLVKRTGEKVFLECVQDMDHENMFWYRQDPGLGLRLIYFSYDVKMKEKGDIPEGYSVSREKKERFSLILESASTNQTSMYLCASSFWGEKLFFGSGTQLSVL.